The following is a T cell receptor (beta chain) sequence with its context. Its antigen is unknown. This sample is drawn from a study of response to subunit inactivated influenza vaccine. CDR1 is SGHAT and CDR2 is FQNNGV in the germline V gene. The V gene end was trimmed by 6 bases and the J gene end by 5 bases; junction bases not matched to a gene: 15. This CDR3 has 16 residues. The study's findings and limits: Authors suggested that a seasonal influenza vaccination recruits few new T cells each time.

From the RT-PCR reads, TCRdb called clonotypes with MiXCR, one entry per CDR3 protein. The table lists fewer than 400,000 distinct CDR3 sequences, around a fifth of them singletons, with 10% in the top ten. The sequencing used PBMCs from blood, collected around 22 months after vaccination. This TCR was sampled from a man between 50 and 70 years old who received an inactivated influenza vaccine. The chain is built from TRBV11-2 and TRBJ1-2; 7 nucleotides agree with TRBD1. CDR3: CASSSMWGQSIYGYTF. DNA for the CDR3: TGTGCCAGCAGTAGTATGTGGGGACAGTCAATATATGGCTACACCTTC.